This T cell receptor (beta chain) was observed in a study of blood T cell repertoires in COVID-19. The CDR3 runs to 15 residues. J was trimmed by 6 bases and V by 2 bases; bases with no gene match: 3. From germline, CDR1 is LGHDT and CDR2 YNNKEL (reference sequence). Produced via immunoSEQ multiplex PCR; TCRdb's table is partial and in-frame only. The table has 350,000 or so clones, around 85% seen once. The receptor was derived from a woman between 35 and 50 years old with acute COVID-19. Sequencing was performed on PBMCs or T cells enriched from blood (not recorded which). V and J are TRBV3-1 (or the pseudogene TRBV3-2) and TRBJ2-1, with TRBD2 matching 11 bases. DNA of the CDR3: TGTGCCAGCAGCCAAAGTAGCGGGGGGGCCAATGAGCAGTTCTTC. As protein: CASSQSSGGANEQFF.